Listed below are T cell receptor beta chains from one sample, sequenced in a study of T cells expressing NK-cell markers. TCRdb re-called the 5' RACE reads and gives one entry per CDR3 protein, without DNA. This sample contains roughly 380,000 distinct CDR3 sequences. Material: blood T cells: a sorted CD56 or NKG2C T cell subset, CD4+ or CD8+ T cells, or bulk PBMC T cells (not recorded which). Every receptor here comes from a man aged 18-75 years in good health. The CDR3 runs from the conserved cysteine through the conserved F or W. The order of the fields is J gene, V gene, CDR3 protein.

J gene: TRBJ2-7
V gene: TRBV28
CDR3 protein: CASSLGRGAAYEQYF

J gene: TRBJ2-7
V gene: TRBV9
CDR3 protein: CASSPGLAVSYEQYF

J gene: TRBJ2-7
V gene: TRBV18
CDR3 protein: CASSPNRYEQYF

J gene: TRBJ2-2
V gene: TRBV12-3/TRBV12-4
CDR3 protein: CASSPRRGYGGELFF

J gene: TRBJ1-6
V gene: TRBV5-6
CDR3 protein: CASSLQQGVAPLHF

J gene: TRBJ1-2
V gene: TRBV28
CDR3 protein: CASSLMSAAPYGYTF

J gene: TRBJ1-3
V gene: TRBV15
CDR3 protein: CATSSQTWGGNTIYF

J gene: TRBJ2-1
V gene: TRBV7-8
CDR3 protein: CASSHSRVGQRQFF

J gene: TRBJ1-2
V gene: TRBV19
CDR3 protein: CASSTGRDRVYYGYTF

J gene: TRBJ2-7
V gene: TRBV5-1
CDR3 protein: CASSLVGQPNDEQYF

J gene: TRBJ1-2
V gene: TRBV5-1
CDR3 protein: CASSEGDYGYTF

J gene: TRBJ2-2
V gene: TRBV3-1
CDR3 protein: CASSQAGGGNTGELFF

J gene: TRBJ1-2
V gene: TRBV3-1
CDR3 protein: CASSRLTGTPEGYTF

J gene: TRBJ2-1
V gene: TRBV18
CDR3 protein: CASSSNRANEQFF

J gene: TRBJ2-1
V gene: TRBV20-1
CDR3 protein: CSARDYRRDRGNEQFF

J gene: TRBJ1-1
V gene: TRBV29-1
CDR3 protein: CSVDQGSRTEAFF

J gene: TRBJ2-1
V gene: TRBV7-2
CDR3 protein: CASTVLPGQNSYNEQFF

J gene: TRBJ1-4
V gene: TRBV12-3/TRBV12-4
CDR3 protein: CASANHWGNEKLFF

J gene: TRBJ2-1
V gene: TRBV6-5
CDR3 protein: CASSYSTRGRRDEQFF

J gene: TRBJ1-4
V gene: TRBV7-9
CDR3 protein: CASSLVGTGSEKLFF

J gene: TRBJ2-3
V gene: TRBV10-3
CDR3 protein: CAISPGVVTDTQYF

J gene: TRBJ1-5
V gene: TRBV7-9
CDR3 protein: CASSSPQGVPNQPQHF

J gene: TRBJ1-5
V gene: TRBV6-1
CDR3 protein: CASSPPADYSNQPQHF

J gene: TRBJ2-6
V gene: TRBV27
CDR3 protein: CAVRAMKRGHSGANVLTF

J gene: TRBJ2-1
V gene: TRBV11-2
CDR3 protein: CASSLQGLAGGNEQFF

J gene: TRBJ2-7
V gene: TRBV20-1
CDR3 protein: CSARAIPGTSGTLYEQYF

J gene: TRBJ2-7
V gene: TRBV5-6
CDR3 protein: CASSRGPPMAYEQYF

J gene: TRBJ2-5
V gene: TRBV10-3
CDR3 protein: CATRYSGGEKTQYF

J gene: TRBJ2-7
V gene: TRBV7-3
CDR3 protein: CASSSYRGAEQYF

J gene: TRBJ2-1
V gene: TRBV5-1
CDR3 protein: CASSFGNSYNEQFF

J gene: TRBJ1-1
V gene: TRBV19
CDR3 protein: CASSPNLMNTEAFF

J gene: TRBJ1-4
V gene: TRBV15
CDR3 protein: CATSGTGFRSEKLFF

J gene: TRBJ1-5
V gene: TRBV7-8
CDR3 protein: CASTPVWGLSNQPQHF

J gene: TRBJ2-7
V gene: TRBV7-2
CDR3 protein: CASSGQGFHEQYF

J gene: TRBJ2-1
V gene: TRBV7-7
CDR3 protein: CASSSGLVHEQFF

J gene: TRBJ1-2
V gene: TRBV6-1
CDR3 protein: CAAPKQGGVNYGYTF

J gene: TRBJ2-7
V gene: TRBV18
CDR3 protein: CASSHLTGPYEQYF

J gene: TRBJ2-2
V gene: TRBV5-1
CDR3 protein: CASSRGQDLNTGELFF

J gene: TRBJ1-2
V gene: TRBV27
CDR3 protein: CASSLRGGGYTF

J gene: TRBJ2-5
V gene: TRBV5-1
CDR3 protein: CASSLNLKGPGETQYF

J gene: TRBJ2-2
V gene: TRBV7-3
CDR3 protein: CASSSSLGSGELFF